Shown below are 20 T cell receptor beta chains from a single sample sequenced in a study of early T cells in non-severe SARS-CoV-2 infection. TCRdb ran MiXCR on the 5' RACE reads and lists one entry per CDR3 protein. The table lists 35,000 to 45,000 distinct CDR3 sequences, approximately 5.9% of them singletons. This sample comprised whole blood, obtained at baseline. Source of these receptors: an adult who was a healthcare worker with PCR-confirmed SARS-CoV-2 infection or an uninfected control (not recorded which).

This clonotype came up many times. The rearrangement links TRBV12-2 to TRBJ1-1. TRBV12-2 is a listed pseudogene. The CDR3 consists of 16 residues. CDR3 DNA: TGTGCAAGTCGCTTAGCGATTCCCACGGGTTACTACGGAGCTTTCTTT. The encoded protein is CASRLAIPTGYYGAFF.

This clonotype has ten or more counts. The chain recombines TRBV6-1 with TRBJ1-1; no firm D call. The germline CDR1 and CDR2 sequences are MNHNS and SASEGT. With 0 bases removed from V and 4 bases from J, the gap between germline ends came to 6 bases. There are 13 residues in the CDR3. The CDR3 DNA reads TGTGCCAGCAGTGAAGCCGAGGTCACTGAAGCTTTCTTT. Its protein product is CASSEAEVTEAFF.

Points on this clonotype: This may come from a read error, since a much larger clone is one base off. This chain links TRBV7-3 with TRBJ2-1; 11 positions agree with TRBD2. V lost 5 bases to trimming and J lost 9 bases; unmatched junction nucleotides: 12. From germline, CDR1 is SGHTA and CDR2 FQGTGA. This CDR3 has 16 amino acids. CDR3 region: CASSPIAGGLWAEQFF. The CDR3 DNA sequence: TGTGCCAGCAGCCCCATAGCGGGAGGGCTGTGGGCTGAGCAGTTCTTC.

This clonotype was detected ten times or more. V gene TRBV9 combines with J gene TRBJ1-2, with TRBD1 matching 7 bases. The CDR3 extends over 14 amino acids. Trimming took 4 bases from V and 4 from J; bases not matched to a gene: 7. From germline, CDR1 is SGDLS and CDR2 YYNGEE. The CDR3 DNA follows: TGTGCCAGCAGCCCCACAGGGGAGATCTATGGCTACACCTTC. Translating it yields CASSPTGEIYGYTF.

In regard to this clonotype: A much larger clone differs by one base, so this may be a read error. The gene calls are TRBV6-5 and TRBJ2-3; D possibly corresponds to TRBD1 (6 bases). The tail of the sequence fits TRBJ1-5 better, so the J call may be wrong. The germline gives CDR1 MNHEY, CDR2 SVGAGI. CDR3 size: 13 residues. CDR3 loop: CASSYGGADTQHF. As DNA, the CDR3 is TGTGCCAGCAGTTACGGGGGGGCAGATACGCAGCATTTT.

This clonotype was seen repeatedly, ten times or more. The rearrangement joins TRBV7-6 to TRBJ1-4; no clear D. The V end lost 2 bases, the J end lost 6 bases, and 7 bases lay between the germline ends. Germline CDR1 is SGHVS and CDR2 is FNYEAQ. This CDR3 has 13 amino acids. DNA of the CDR3: TGTGCCAGCAGCTTATACGAAGATGAAAAACTGTTTTTT. This encodes CASSLYEDEKLFF.

This clonotype was observed many times. This sequence joins TRBV20-1 and TRBJ2-1, with TRBD1 matching over 8 bases. The CDR3 spans 12 residues. Trimming cost V 5 bases and J 6 bases; bases outside gene matches: 3. CDR1 is DFQATT, CDR2 SNEGSKA, per germline (reference sequence). This CDR3 reads CSAGQGTNEQFF. CDR3 DNA: TGCAGTGCTGGACAGGGTACCAATGAGCAGTTCTTC.

The table lists this clonotype with many counts. CDR3 in amino acids: CASSQEPSGPSSYNEQFF. The CDR3 nucleotides read TGCGCCAGCAGCCAGGAACCTAGCGGGCCGAGCTCCTACAATGAGCAGTTCTTC. The chain joins TRBV4-3 to TRBJ2-1, with 8 nucleotides matching TRBD2. Trimming at V came to 3 bases and at J to 0 bases, leaving 10 bases not matched to a gene. The CDR3 extends over 18 amino acids. Germline CDR1 is LGHNA and CDR2 is YSLEER.

This clonotype has more than one count but fewer than ten. V usage is TRBV6-6 and J usage is TRBJ1-4, with no clear D. Germline loops: CDR1 MNHNY, CDR2 SVGAGI (reference sequence). CDR3 size: 14 residues. Trimming removed 6 bases at V and 4 bases at J, with 12 bases between. CDR3 region: CASRTMGFNEKLFF. The DNA of the CDR3 is TGTGCCAGCAGAACGATGGGCTTTAATGAAAAACTGTTTTTT.

This clonotype was seen a handful of times. The chain employs TRBV7-2 and TRBJ2-7; the D is unclear. The CDR3 runs to 13 residues. CDR1 and CDR2 from the germline V gene are SGHTA and FQGNSA. V was trimmed by 1 base and J by 0 bases, leaving 4 bases between them. The CDR3 nucleotides are TGTGCCAGCAGCTTAGAGTTCTCCTACGAGCAGTACTTC. It is translated as CASSLEFSYEQYF.

This clonotype was detected only a few times. The chain combines TRBV28 with TRBJ1-1; D might be TRBD1 (5 bases). V was cut by 8 bases and J by 1 base, with 8 bases left in between. Germline assignment: CDR1 MDHEN and CDR2 SYDVKM. The CDR3 has 12 amino acids. Written as DNA, the CDR3 is TGTGCCAGCTCTCAGGGGAACACTGAAGCTTTCTTT. This sequence encodes CASSQGNTEAFF.

In its sample, this clonotype was seen many times. The chain is built from TRBV18 and TRBJ2-4; D remains unclear. This CDR3 is 14 amino acids long. Trimming removed 5 bases at V and 0 bases at J, with 8 bases between. Germline V gene lookup returns CDR1 KGHSH and CDR2 LQKENI. CDR3 in DNA: TGTGCCAGCTCAAGACCCGAAGCCAAAAACATTCAGTACTTC. It specifies CASSRPEAKNIQYF.

This clonotype was seen ten or more times. V is TRBV27 and J is TRBJ2-7, with 7 positions matching TRBD1. The CDR3 extends over 15 amino acids. From germline, CDR1 is MNHEY and CDR2 SMNVEV (reference sequence). V was pared by 5 bases and J by 3 bases, with 10 bases of the junction left unmatched. The CDR3 reads CASSLRRDSFYEQYF. DNA for the CDR3: TGTGCCAGCAGTCTTCGCCGGGACAGCTTCTACGAGCAGTACTTC.

This clonotype was observed many times. The CDR3 spells CATSYYGVRKDNEQFF. The CDR3 region has the DNA TGTGCCACCAGCTACTACGGTGTTAGAAAGGACAATGAGCAGTTCTTC. The V and J genes are TRBV15 and TRBJ2-1; D unclear. The CDR3 has 16 amino acids. Deletions cut 5 bases from V and 5 bases from J, with 19 bases between. Germline V gene data show CDR1 as LNHNV and CDR2 as YYDKDF (reference sequence).

This clonotype has ten or more counts. The V and J genes are TRBV27 and TRBJ2-3; D remains unclear. Trimming pared 6 bases from V and 5 bases from J, leaving 15 bases between. The CDR3 has 14 amino acids. Germline V gene lookup returns CDR1 MNHEY and CDR2 SMNVEV (reference sequence). The CDR3 sequence: CASRAGVQGDTQYF. The DNA of the CDR3 is TGTGCCAGCAGGGCTGGAGTCCAAGGAGATACGCAGTATTTT.

The sample holds many counts of this clonotype. The genes are TRBV12-3 or TRBV12-4 and TRBJ2-7; tentative D call: TRBD2 (5 bases). CDR3 length: 14 amino acids. Trimming removed 3 bases from V and 5 bases from J, with 14 bases in between. The CDR3 DNA sequence: TGTGCCAGCAGTTTCCGCGAAGACGGGAACGAGCAGTACGTC. Translation gives CASSFREDGNEQYV.

This clonotype appeared many times. The genes are TRBV20-1 and TRBJ2-7; the D gene is possibly TRBD2 (5 bases). Germline values: CDR1 DFQATT, CDR2 SNEGSKA (reference sequence). CDR3 length: 16 amino acids. The V and J ends lost 3 bases and 2 bases respectively, with 20 bases between them. CDR3 region: CSASSPAGRAAYEQYF. The CDR3 nucleotides are TGCAGTGCTAGCTCCCCGGCGGGCAGAGCAGCCTACGAGCAGTACTTC.

At least ten counts were recorded for this clonotype. The chain combines TRBV5-6 with TRBJ2-7; possibly TRBD1 for D (5 bases). V was trimmed by 0 bases and J by 6 bases, leaving 7 bases between them. CDR1 and CDR2 (germline): SGHDT, YYEEEE. The CDR3 has 12 residues. The DNA of the CDR3 is TGTGCCAGCAGCTTGGGAAGGGGCGAGCAGTACGTC. This translates into CASSLGRGEQYV.

This clonotype was seen many times. The chain's CDR3 is CASSLSTSGAYNEQFF. As DNA, the CDR3 is TGCGCCAGCAGCCTGTCGACTAGCGGAGCCTACAATGAGCAGTTCTTC. This chain links TRBV5-1 with TRBJ2-1; 9 nucleotides agree with TRBD2. The CDR3 sequence is 16 residues long. Germline V CDR1 and CDR2: SGHRS, YFSETQ. The ends lost 4 bases at V and 2 bases at J; junction bases unmatched: 7.

The rearrangement joins TRBV7-2 to TRBJ2-1, with D unclear. The V end was cut by 1 base, the J end by 9 bases, with 16 bases between. Germline CDR1 SGHTA, CDR2 FQGNSA. The CDR3 loop spans 15 amino acids. The CDR3: CASSLEGQGLGEQFF. The DNA for the CDR3 is TGTGCCAGCAGCTTAGAAGGGCAAGGCCTAGGTGAGCAGTTCTTC. Complete variable domain (other parts from reference TRBV7-2 and TRBJ2-1): GAGVSQSPSNKVTEKGKDVELRCDPISGHTALYWYRQSLGQGLEFLIYFQGNSAPDKSGLPSDRFSAERTGGSVSTLTIQRTQQEDSAVYLCASSLEGQGLGEQFFGPGTRLTVL.